This entry lists 5 T cell receptor beta chains sequenced from one sample in a study of T-cell memory formation after mild COVID-19 (dated by TCRdb to 2020 to 2022). The library relied on 5' RACE. The data were produced on an Illumina NovaSeq 6000. Using fastp trimming at Q25 and MiXCR clonotype assembly, TCRdb reanalyzed the public sequencing data and kept in-frame beta chains. CDR3 protein sequences are deduplicated, and each keeps its most common genes and DNA. The sample has about 400,000 distinct CDR3 sequences on record, 20% to 30% of them singletons. The ten largest clones capture about 12% of the sample. The sample taken for sequencing was PBMCs or a T cell subset sorted from them (not recorded which). All receptors come from an adult woman who had mild COVID-19 (a few samples of this study predate the infection). The sample titles of this study are shuffled in the database, so cell type and time point are left out; the donor was told from shared clones.

This clonotype was seen more than once but under ten times. V is TRBV4-1 and J is TRBJ1-1, with D perhaps TRBD1 (6 bases). The germline V and J ends were trimmed by 0 bases and 2 bases, with 16 bases remaining between them. The CDR3 contains 17 residues. Looked up from germline, CDR1 is MGHRA and CDR2 is YSYEKL. The CDR3 reads CASSQDGGGLINTEAFF. CDR3 DNA: TGCGCCAGCAGCCAAGATGGGGGGGGCTTAATAAACACTGAAGCTTTCTTT.

This chain joins TRBV4-3 and TRBJ2-1, with TRBD2 identical over 7 bases. Germline CDR1 LGHNA, CDR2 YSLEER. This CDR3 contains 16 residues. J lost 9 bases, V lost 0 bases, and 11 bases had no gene match. The CDR3 here is CASSQEGAGEESEQFF. DNA of the CDR3: TGCGCCAGCAGCCAAGAAGGCGCGGGAGAAGAAAGTGAGCAGTTCTTC.

This clonotype was observed many times. DNA of the CDR3: TGTGCCAGCAGTTACACGGCAGGGCACGGGGCCAACGTCCTGACTTTC. It codes for CASSYTAGHGANVLTF. This chain connects TRBV6-5 to TRBJ2-6; the D gene is possibly TRBD1 (5 bases). Per the germline V gene, CDR1 is MNHEY and CDR2 is SVGAGI. This CDR3 spans 16 amino acids. V shed 2 bases and J shed 4 bases, with 12 bases lying between them.

This clonotype was seen only once. The chain combines TRBV16 with TRBJ1-1; the D gene is possibly TRBD1 (6 bases). Trimming pared 4 bases from V and 8 bases from J, leaving 17 bases between. Germline CDR1 is KGHSY and CDR2 is FQNENV. This CDR3 spans 14 amino acids. The CDR3 loop is CASSRGDRTAEAFF. CDR3 nucleotides: TGTGCCAGCAGCCGCGGCGATCGGACAGCCGAAGCTTTCTTT.

This clonotype was recorded a few times. The J gene is TRBJ1-1, the V gene TRBV12-3 or TRBV12-4; D uncertain. This CDR3 has 16 amino acids. The V gene lost 2 bases and the J gene lost 0 bases, with 13 bases spanning the gap. The CDR3 nucleotides are TGTGCCAGCAGTTTACCCGATGACCCCATGAACACTGAAGCTTTCTTT. It translates to CASSLPDDPMNTEAFF.